This TCR beta chain was retrieved from a study of cytomegalovirus exposure and HLA in healthy donors. In the study overall: Sequencing of roughly 180 million T cells in an earlier analysis found 95 million to 120 million unique TCR beta sequences. Within the Caucasian-associated ancestry cluster were around four fifths of the 398 genotyped donors. Study-level findings and limits: There were 160 or so TCR beta chains listed as cytomegalovirus-associated. It was likely that a cluster of highly shared sequence variants was a sequencing artifact.

The CDR3 loop spans 18 amino acids. Regarding this clone: The antigen remains unidentified.

Primers included in the PCR were 60 Vbeta and 13 Jbeta primers. Data came from immunoSEQ multiplex PCR; TCRdb stores just in-frame clones and leaves some out. The sample includes tens of thousands of clones, 80% to 90% of them seen just once. The sequence was obtained from a woman in her forties in good health and CMV-seropositive. V gene TRBV21-1 combines with J gene TRBJ1-3; TRBD1, the table's D call, lacks a check against the DNA. TRBV21-1 is given as a pseudogene. The source material was PBMCs. For the CDR3, the DNA is TGTGCCAGCAGCAAATGCAGGGACAGGTTGAGCTCTGGAAACACCATATATTTT. It encodes CASSKCRDRLSSGNTIYF.